One and the same sample provided the 29 T cell receptor beta chains below, sequenced in a study of Ad26.COV2.S vaccination and SARS-CoV-2 variants. Clones were read by immunoSEQ multiplex PCR, and TCRdb kept only the in-frame ones, dropping some. The sample has 410,000 or so clones; 80% to 95% are singletons. Treatment noted: 15 to 20 received Ad26.COV2.S at low or high dose, single or two shots; 5 received placebo; per-sample allocation not given. Following the first vaccine or placebo injection, samples were taken on day 63. The sequences come from peripheral blood, collected in a trial of Ad26.COV2.S vaccine versus placebo. The source of these receptors is a person aged 18-65 years who received the Ad26.COV2.S COVID-19 vaccine or a placebo.

The chain combines TRBV7-9 with TRBJ2-1, with 10 bases lining up with TRBD2. In germline, CDR1 is SEHNR, CDR2 FQNEAQ (reference sequence). This CDR3 comprises 18 residues. Trimming at V came to 4 bases and at J to 4 bases, leaving 13 bases not matched to a gene. The CDR3 DNA is TGTGCCAGCAGCTCAACATCCCGGACTAGCGGAAATTACAATGAGCAGTTCTTC. Translation: CASSSTSRTSGNYNEQFF.

J is TRBJ1-5 and V is TRBV7-2; D is uncertain. CDR3 length: 16 amino acids. V dropped 2 bases and J dropped 4 bases, with 15 bases sitting between them. The germline V gene encodes CDR1 SGHTA and CDR2 FQGNSA. CDR3 residues: CASSLMGRGNNQPQHF. The CDR3 DNA sequence: TGTGCCAGCAGCTTAATGGGCCGAGGGAATAATCAGCCCCAGCATTTT.

The chain recombines TRBV28 with TRBJ1-1; 7 bases map to TRBD1. The CDR3 length is 14 residues. The germline V gene encodes CDR1 MDHEN and CDR2 SYDVKM. Trimming cost V 8 bases and J 1 base; bases outside gene matches: 7. The CDR3 is CASGPGQTNTEAFF. CDR3 bases: TGTGCCAGCGGCCCGGGACAGACGAACACTGAAGCTTTCTTT.

V and J are TRBV10-2 and TRBJ1-5; D ambiguous. The CDR3 totals 13 residues. The germline CDR1 and CDR2 sequences are WSHSY and SAAADI. The V end was cut by 2 bases, the J end by 6 bases, with 8 bases between. The CDR3 DNA reads TGCGCCAGCAGTGAGATGATGGCTCAGCCCCAGCATTTT. Translation gives CASSEMMAQPQHF.

This chain links TRBV28 with TRBJ1-2; D remains ambiguous. Per the germline V gene, CDR1 is MDHEN and CDR2 is SYDVKM. The CDR3 consists of 12 residues. Deletions cut 6 bases from V and 3 bases from J, with 8 bases between. The DNA of the CDR3 is TGTGCCAGCAGACGGGTTGACTATGGCTACACCTTC. As protein: CASRRVDYGYTF.

The V call is TRBV6-2 or TRBV6-3, the J call TRBJ1-2; weak D call: TRBD1 (5 bases). The germline CDR1 and CDR2 sequences are MNHEY and SVGEGT. The CDR3 length is 13 residues. Trimming pared 5 bases from V and 4 bases from J, leaving 11 bases between. Here the CDR3 DNA reads TGTGCCAGCAGTATCGGGACGGGCTATGGCTACACCTTC. Residues: CASSIGTGYGYTF.

The chain recombines TRBV27 with TRBJ1-6; 10 nucleotides agree with TRBD1. The CDR3 sequence is 15 residues long. Germline trimming cut 4 bases from V and 7 bases from J; bases unmatched to any gene: 4. The V gene's germline CDR1 is MNHEY and CDR2 SMNVEV (reference sequence). The CDR3 DNA is TGTGCCAGCAGTTACAGGGACAGGGGAAATTCACCCCTCCACTTT. Amino acids: CASSYRDRGNSPLHF.

The rearrangement joins TRBV2 to TRBJ1-1; D not certain. The germline gives CDR1 SNHLY, CDR2 FYNNEI. The CDR3 loop spans 13 amino acids. V gave up 1 base and J gave up 0 bases, with 3 bases separating them. In DNA, the CDR3 is TGTGCCAGCAGTGAAGGGGTGAACACTGAAGCTTTCTTT. Amino acid sequence: CASSEGVNTEAFF.

The chain uses TRBV7-2 and TRBJ1-4; D perhaps matches TRBD1 (5 bases). This CDR3 has 13 residues. The V and J ends lost 3 bases and 6 bases respectively, with 8 bases between them. Germline V gives CDR1 SGHTA, CDR2 FQGNSA. Written as DNA, the CDR3 is TGTGCCAGCAGCTTCCAAGGGGATGAAAAACTGTTTTTT. This codes for CASSFQGDEKLFF.

The rearrangement links TRBV6-6 to TRBJ2-1; D is ambiguous. The CDR3 spans 15 residues. V was pared by 6 bases and J by 5 bases, with 17 bases between. Germline lookup yields CDR1 MNHNY and CDR2 SVGAGI (reference sequence). CDR3 region: CASSPGPRPDNEQFF. CDR3 in DNA: TGTGCCAGCAGCCCAGGCCCGCGTCCGGACAATGAGCAGTTCTTC.

CDR3 DNA sequence: TGTGCCAGCAGGAGACTAGCGGAAAACATTCAGTACTTC. This translates into CASRRLAENIQYF. This chain connects TRBV2 to TRBJ2-4; 9 positions match TRBD2. The CDR3 loop spans 13 amino acids. The V gene end was trimmed by 6 bases and the J gene end by 5 bases; junction bases not matched to a gene: 2. Per germline, CDR1 SNHLY and CDR2 FYNNEI.

The V call is TRBV15, the J call TRBJ2-5; 12 positions agree with TRBD2. Germline CDR1 and CDR2: LNHNV and YYDKDF (reference sequence). The CDR3 contains 14 residues. V shed 7 bases, J shed 5 bases, and the junction held 5 bases outside the gene matches. The CDR3 nucleotides read TGTGCCACCAAGCAGACTAGCGGGAGTGAGACCCAGTACTTC. This encodes CATKQTSGSETQYF. Combining the CDR3 with reference TRBV15 and TRBJ2-5 gives the whole variable domain DAMVIQNPRYQVTQFGKPVTLSCSQTLNHNVMYWYQQKSSQAPKLLFHYYDKDFNNEADTPDNFQSRRPNTSFCFLDIRSPGLGDTAMYLCATKQTSGSETQYFGPGTRLLVL.

J is TRBJ1-4 and V is TRBV9; 7 bases agree with TRBD1. Germline CDR1 is SGDLS and CDR2 is YYNGEE. Losses at the gene ends were 4 bases for V and 8 bases for J; bases not matched to a gene: 5. The CDR3 has 13 residues. CDR3 nucleotides: TGTGCCAGCAGCACCGGGACAGTCGAAAAACTGTTTTTT. Encoded protein: CASSTGTVEKLFF.

The chain has TRBV7-9 and TRBJ2-5, with D perhaps TRBD1 or TRBD2 (6 bases each). There are 15 residues in the CDR3. The V and J ends lost 5 bases and 5 bases respectively, with 18 bases between them. The germline gives CDR1 SEHNR, CDR2 FQNEAQ (reference sequence). The CDR3 bases are TGTGCCAGCAGCCCCTGGGGGGCCGCCAAGGAGACCCAGTACTTC. Protein sequence: CASSPWGAAKETQYF. Filled out from reference TRBV7-9 and TRBJ2-5, the complete variable domain reads DTGVSQNPRHKITKRGQNVTFRCDPISEHNRLYWYRQTLGQGPEFLTYFQNEAQLEKSRLLSDRFSAERPKGSFSTLEIQRTEQGDSAMYLCASSPWGAAKETQYFGPGTRLLVL.

The chain carries TRBV7-9 and TRBJ2-1; possible D gene TRBD1, 6 bases. This CDR3 has 16 residues. Per the germline V gene, CDR1 is SEHNR and CDR2 is FQNEAQ (reference sequence). Between the trimmed V and J ends, which lost 5 bases and 5 bases, there was a span of 19 bases. The CDR3 region has the DNA TGTGCCAGCAGCCCCCCAACCGGGACACGGGACAATGAGCAGTTCTTC. This encodes CASSPPTGTRDNEQFF.

The V gene is TRBV6-6, the J gene TRBJ2-1, with D perhaps matching TRBD1 (5 bases). Trimming pared 11 bases from V and 9 bases from J, leaving 14 bases between. The CDR3 runs to 11 residues. CDR1 MNHNY and CDR2 SVGAGI come from the germline V gene (reference sequence). The CDR3 spells CAYSYRGEQFF. CDR3 in DNA: TGTGCCTATAGCTATAGGGGTGAGCAGTTCTTC.

The V gene is TRBV11-2, the J gene TRBJ2-3; 7 bases align to TRBD1. This CDR3 has 16 amino acids. Germline values: CDR1 SGHAT, CDR2 FQNNGV. J was trimmed by 4 bases and V by 5 bases; bases with no gene match: 12. The chain's CDR3 is CASSPNRGSVADTQYF. The CDR3 DNA is TGTGCCAGCAGCCCGAACAGGGGATCAGTTGCAGATACGCAGTATTTT.

This clone was observed a single time. The chain combines TRBV7-9 with TRBJ2-7, with D possibly called TRBD1 or TRBD2 (6 bases each). Per germline, CDR1 SEHNR and CDR2 FQNEAQ (reference sequence). V was pared by 2 bases and J by 6 bases, with 17 bases between. The CDR3 has 15 amino acids. The CDR3 reads CASSLRPRGGPEQYF. The CDR3, as DNA: TGTGCCAGCAGCTTAAGGCCCCGAGGGGGGCCCGAGCAGTACTTC.

V is TRBV11-2 and J is TRBJ2-1; possible D gene TRBD2, 6 bases. Germline-derived CDR1 and CDR2 are SGHAT and FQNNGV. The CDR3 has 16 residues. The V end was cut by 0 bases, the J end by 7 bases, with 16 bases between. CDR3 DNA sequence: TGTGCCAGCAGCTTAGATTGGAACCTCGGGGGAAATGAGCAGTTCTTC. It translates to CASSLDWNLGGNEQFF.

This clone showed up just once. V is TRBV7-9 and J is TRBJ2-2, with D unclear. The ends were cut back, 3 bases at V and 6 bases at J, with 5 bases in the middle. CDR1 and CDR2 (germline): SEHNR, FQNEAQ (reference sequence). CDR3 length equals 12 residues. This chain's CDR3 is CASSFNAGELFF. The CDR3 nucleotides read TGTGCCAGCAGCTTCAACGCCGGGGAGCTGTTTTTT.

J is TRBJ2-4 and V is TRBV15; D remains unclear. The CDR3 covers 13 residues. The germline V gene encodes CDR1 LNHNV and CDR2 YYDKDF (reference sequence). With 7 bases removed from V and 1 base from J, the gap between germline ends came to 8 bases. CDR3 sequence: CATKKNAKNIQYF. CDR3 bases: TGTGCCACCAAGAAAAACGCCAAAAACATTCAGTACTTC.

DNA for the CDR3: TGTGCCAGCAGACGGGACTTTAAGAACACCGGGGAGCTGTTTTTT. Its translation: CASRRDFKNTGELFF. The gene calls are TRBV6-4 and TRBJ2-2; perhaps TRBD2 as D (6 bases). Trimming took off 6 bases at V and 1 base at J, with 12 bases between the two ends. The CDR3 spans 15 residues. Germline V gene data show CDR1 as MRHNA and CDR2 as SNTAGT.

V and J are TRBV7-3 and TRBJ2-5; D gene ambiguous. Trimming pared 4 bases from V and 5 bases from J, leaving 14 bases between. The CDR3 is made up of 14 amino acids. In germline, CDR1 is SGHTA, CDR2 FQGTGA. The CDR3 here is CASSSSGGVETQYF. The CDR3 region has the DNA TGTGCCAGCAGCTCCTCGGGTGGCGTCGAGACCCAGTACTTC.

V and J are TRBV18 and TRBJ1-1, with D unclear. In germline, CDR1 is KGHSH, CDR2 LQKENI. The CDR3 has 15 residues. V dropped 2 bases and J dropped 4 bases, with 14 bases sitting between them. Here the CDR3 reads CASSPMPVVVTEAFF. In nucleotides, the CDR3 is TGTGCCAGCTCACCAATGCCGGTGGTGGTCACTGAAGCTTTCTTT.

This chain joins TRBV2 and TRBJ1-3; 9 nucleotides agree with TRBD1. V was clipped by 6 bases and J by 4 bases; unmatched bases: 7. There are 15 residues in the CDR3. Germline values: CDR1 SNHLY, CDR2 FYNNEI. Here the CDR3 DNA reads TGTGCCAGCAGGAGAGGGGACAGGGAAGGAAACACCATATATTTT. Its protein product is CASRRGDREGNTIYF.

The chain joins TRBV19 to TRBJ2-3, with TRBD2 identical over 11 bases. The CDR3 is 17 amino acids. CDR1 LNHDA and CDR2 SQIVND come from the germline V gene (reference sequence). After removal of 3 bases from V and 0 bases from J, the junction contained 5 bases not matched to a gene. The CDR3 DNA reads as TGTGCCAGTAGTATTATCTGGACTAGCGGGAGCACAGATACGCAGTATTTT. Its translation is CASSIIWTSGSTDTQYF.

This clone was seen a single time. The rearrangement links TRBV4-1 to TRBJ2-1, with TRBD2 matching over 10 bases. CDR1 MGHRA and CDR2 YSYEKL come from the germline V gene. The CDR3 covers 16 residues. V lost 6 bases and J lost 3; bases outside the gene matches: 8. CDR3 DNA sequence: TGCGCCAGCAGGAACCCTAGCGGGAGTAACTACAATGAGCAGTTCTTC. It yields the protein CASRNPSGSNYNEQFF.

Concerning this clone: The junction departs from the called germline gene at one end, perhaps through a read error. The chain carries TRBV7-2 and TRBJ2-1; possible D gene TRBD2, 5 bases. This CDR3 is 14 amino acids long. The germline gives CDR1 SGHTA, CDR2 FQGNSA. The CDR3 DNA reads TGTGCCAACAGCTTAGAGGGAATGAGAAATGAGCAGTTCTTC. Protein sequence: CANSLEGMRNEQFF.

The chain recombines TRBV5-1 with TRBJ2-1, with a tentative D call TRBD1 (6 bases). The V gene lost 1 base and the J gene lost 7 bases, with 15 bases spanning the gap. The V gene's germline CDR1 is SGHRS and CDR2 YFSETQ. The CDR3 contains 15 residues. Here the CDR3 reads CASSLLGQGRNEQFF. CDR3 in DNA: TGCGCCAGCAGCTTGTTGGGGCAGGGGCGGAATGAGCAGTTCTTC.